Here is one T cell receptor (beta chain) with its context. Its cognate antigen is unknown. The record originates from a study of cytomegalovirus exposure and HLA in healthy donors. As for the study in general: Within an early data release were 80 million to 90 million unique TCRs drawn from HLA-typed donors. Study outcomes and limitations: TCR beta sequences reportedly predicted most subjects' HLA-A and HLA-B alleles accurately.

Primers included in the PCR were 60 Vbeta and 13 Jbeta primers. Here immunoSEQ multiplex PCR was the method, and the copy in TCRdb shows in-frame clones only, minus some. The sample carries about 160,000 clones, approximately 88% recorded once. Donors sampled were nominally healthy, though unrecorded immune exposures were likely. The V end was cut by 7 bases, the J end by 1 base, with 14 bases between. CDR3 length: 14 residues. The germline CDR1 and CDR2 sequences are MGHRA and YSYEKL. The chain carries TRBV4-1 and TRBJ2-7, with a weak D call TRBD1 (6 bases). The TCR originated in a woman in her twenties or thirties in good health and CMV-seronegative. The sample was PBMCs. The CDR3 region has the DNA TGCGCCAGCACAGGGACATTGGGATCCTACGAGCAGTACTTC. Its protein is CASTGTLGSYEQYF.